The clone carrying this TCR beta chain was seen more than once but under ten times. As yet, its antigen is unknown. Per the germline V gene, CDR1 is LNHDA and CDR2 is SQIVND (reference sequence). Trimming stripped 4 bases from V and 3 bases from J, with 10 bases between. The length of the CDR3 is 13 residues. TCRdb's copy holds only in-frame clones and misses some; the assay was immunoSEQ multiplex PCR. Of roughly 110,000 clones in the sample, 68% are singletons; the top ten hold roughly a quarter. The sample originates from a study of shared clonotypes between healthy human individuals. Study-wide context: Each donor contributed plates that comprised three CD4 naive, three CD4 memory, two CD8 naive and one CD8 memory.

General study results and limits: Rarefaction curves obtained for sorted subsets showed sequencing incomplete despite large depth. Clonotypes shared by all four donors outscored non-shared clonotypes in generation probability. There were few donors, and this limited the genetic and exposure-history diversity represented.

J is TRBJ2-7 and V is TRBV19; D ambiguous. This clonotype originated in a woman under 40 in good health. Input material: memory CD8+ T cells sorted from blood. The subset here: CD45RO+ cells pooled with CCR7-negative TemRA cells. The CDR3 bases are TGTGCCAGTAGTACCGTAGATCTCTACGAGCAGTACTTC. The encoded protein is CASSTVDLYEQYF.